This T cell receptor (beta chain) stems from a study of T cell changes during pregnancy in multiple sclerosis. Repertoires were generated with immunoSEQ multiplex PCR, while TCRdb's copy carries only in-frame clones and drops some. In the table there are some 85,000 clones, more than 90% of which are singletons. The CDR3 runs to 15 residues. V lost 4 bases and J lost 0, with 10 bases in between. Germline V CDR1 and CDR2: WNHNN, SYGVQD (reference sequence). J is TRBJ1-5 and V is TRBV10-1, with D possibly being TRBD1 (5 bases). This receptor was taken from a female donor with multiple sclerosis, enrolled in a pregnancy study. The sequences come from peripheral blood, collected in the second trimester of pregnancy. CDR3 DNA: TGCGCCAGCAGTGGACCAGGGTTTAGCAATCAGCCCCAGCATTTT. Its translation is CASSGPGFSNQPQHF.